This T cell receptor (beta chain) was sequenced in a study of a mutant IDH1 vaccine in newly diagnosed glioma. As regards this clone: The antigen remains unidentified.

The V gene's germline CDR1 is SQVTM and CDR2 ANQGSEA. Trimming took 6 bases from V and 2 from J; bases not matched to a gene: 6. CDR3 length equals 13 residues. Data came from immunoSEQ multiplex PCR; TCRdb stores just in-frame clones and leaves some out. This table has about 51,000 clones, around 80% appearing once. Noted time point: week 5, during vaccination. One vaccine dose held 300 ug of mutant IDH1 20-mer peptide and came with topical imiquimod. The J gene is TRBJ1-2, the V gene TRBV29-1, with 7 bases aligning to TRBD1. This TCR came from a woman aged 35 to 49 with glioma. Here the sequenced sample was PBMCs, taken from a glioma patient whose treatment included an IDH1 peptide vaccine. The CDR3 protein is CSVRTGVNYGYTF. The DNA for the CDR3 is TGCAGCGTGCGGACAGGCGTAAACTATGGCTACACCTTC.